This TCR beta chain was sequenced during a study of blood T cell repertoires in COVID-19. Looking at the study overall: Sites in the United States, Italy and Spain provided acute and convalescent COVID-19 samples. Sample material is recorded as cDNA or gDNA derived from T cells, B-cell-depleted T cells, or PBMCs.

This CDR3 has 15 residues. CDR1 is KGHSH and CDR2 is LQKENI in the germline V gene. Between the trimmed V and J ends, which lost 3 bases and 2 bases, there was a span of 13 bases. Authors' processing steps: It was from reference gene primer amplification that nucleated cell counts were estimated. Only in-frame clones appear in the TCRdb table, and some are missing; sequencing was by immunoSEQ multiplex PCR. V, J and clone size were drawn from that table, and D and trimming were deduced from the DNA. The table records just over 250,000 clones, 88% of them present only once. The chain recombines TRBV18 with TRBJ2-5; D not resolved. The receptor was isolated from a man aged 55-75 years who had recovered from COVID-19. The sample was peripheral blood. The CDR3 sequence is CASSPNPRQQETQYF. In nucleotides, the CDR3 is TGTGCCAGCTCACCCAACCCGAGGCAACAAGAGACCCAGTACTTC.